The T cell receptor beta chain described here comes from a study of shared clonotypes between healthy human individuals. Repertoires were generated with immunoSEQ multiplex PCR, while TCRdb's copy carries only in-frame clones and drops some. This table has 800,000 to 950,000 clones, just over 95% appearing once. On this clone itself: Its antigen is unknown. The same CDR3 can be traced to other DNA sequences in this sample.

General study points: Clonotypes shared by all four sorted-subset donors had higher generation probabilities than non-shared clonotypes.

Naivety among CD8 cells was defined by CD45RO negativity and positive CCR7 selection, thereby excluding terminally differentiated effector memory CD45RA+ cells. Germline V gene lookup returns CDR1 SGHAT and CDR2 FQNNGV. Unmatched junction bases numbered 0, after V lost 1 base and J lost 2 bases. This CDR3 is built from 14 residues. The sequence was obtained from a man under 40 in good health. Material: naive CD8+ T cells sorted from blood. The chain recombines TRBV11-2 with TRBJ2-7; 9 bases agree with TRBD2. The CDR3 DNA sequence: TGTGCCAGCAGCTTAGGCGGGAGGGCCTACGAGCAGTACTTC. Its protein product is CASSLGGRAYEQYF.